This T cell receptor (beta chain) was documented in a study of tumor-infiltrating lymphocytes in primary liver carcinoma. General observations from the study: Presence in all five tumor regions was observed for only about 7-24% of top clones.

Making TCR beta cDNA involved 400 to 600 ng total RNA and a constant-region primer. Amplification in three nested multiplex PCR rounds with slightly modified ARM-PCR gave rise to TCR beta libraries. TRBV1-TRBV30 forward primers paired with a C-beta reverse primer were used in the first two PCR rounds, which ran 9 to 10 cycles each. TCRdb used MiXCR to reprocess the multiplex PCR reads, holding one entry per CDR3 protein. The table lists more than 40,000 distinct CDR3 sequences, less than 75% of them singletons. Trimming pared 4 bases from V and 6 bases from J, leaving 20 bases between. CDR3 length: 15 amino acids. From germline, CDR1 is SQVTM and CDR2 ANQGSEA. DNA and RNA were both co-extracted from 20-30 mg of bulk tissue that had not been sorted. Tumor samples were assessed, and every one had over 80% viable tumor cells. A word on this clonotype: As yet, its antigen is unknown.

The sample was liver tumor tissue from sampling region 5. Subset of the sample: tumor region T5, tumor centre. The receptor's source is a man aged 40-50 years with primary liver carcinoma and hepatitis B virus infection. V is TRBV29-1 and J is TRBJ2-3; D perhaps matches TRBD2 (7 bases). The CDR3 nucleotides are TGCAGCGTTGGGCCCGTGGGGGGGCACATGGATACGCAGTATTTT. It specifies CSVGPVGGHMDTQYF.